The T cell receptor beta chain under discussion was sequenced for a study of radiation and T cells in renal cell carcinoma. Some clones are missing from TCRdb's copy, which holds only in-frame ones; the method was immunoSEQ multiplex PCR. The table lists 150,000 or so clones, roughly 84% of them singletons. As to this clone: Its antigen remains unidentified.

Study results and caveats: Top tumor clonotypes rose in blood 2 weeks post-radiation, then contracted. Baseline intratumoral clonotype presence is unknown without pretreatment biopsies.

Between the trimmed V and J ends, which lost 3 bases and 6 bases, there was a span of 27 bases. This CDR3 has 20 amino acids. Germline V gives CDR1 KGHSH, CDR2 LQKENI. Time point reported: baseline pretreatment blood. Treatment of the sample: 15 Gy SBRT to primary tumor, nephrectomy 4 weeks later. Blood was sampled at baseline, 2 weeks and 4 weeks after SBRT. This renal cell carcinoma was of the clear cell type. The chain is built from TRBV18 and TRBJ1-6, with a weak D call TRBD1 (5 bases). The source was blood, collected from a patient whose treatment included radiotherapy and nephrectomy. The TCR originated in a woman aged 45 to 65 with renal cell carcinoma. The CDR3 region is CASSPLSPGTASEINSPLHF. CDR3 bases: TGTGCCAGCTCACCGCTTTCCCCCGGGACTGCCTCTGAGATTAATTCACCCCTCCACTTT.